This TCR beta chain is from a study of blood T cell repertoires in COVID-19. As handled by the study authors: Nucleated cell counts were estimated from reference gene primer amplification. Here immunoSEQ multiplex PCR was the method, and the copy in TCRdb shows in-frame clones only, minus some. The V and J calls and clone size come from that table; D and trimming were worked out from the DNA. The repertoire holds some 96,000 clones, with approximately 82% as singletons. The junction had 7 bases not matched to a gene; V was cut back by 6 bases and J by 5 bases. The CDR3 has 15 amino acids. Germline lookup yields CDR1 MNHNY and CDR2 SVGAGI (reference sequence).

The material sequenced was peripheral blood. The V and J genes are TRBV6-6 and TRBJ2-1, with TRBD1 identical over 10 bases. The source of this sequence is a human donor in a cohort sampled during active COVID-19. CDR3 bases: TGTGCCAGCAGCAGGACAGGGGGGCGCAACAATGAGCAGTTCTTC. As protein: CASSRTGGRNNEQFF.